This TCR beta chain was retrieved from a study of cytomegalovirus exposure and HLA in healthy donors. The study ran its PCR with 60 Vbeta and 13 Jbeta primers. Method: immunoSEQ multiplex PCR; TCRdb's copy keeps in-frame clones and lacks some. The profile shows roughly 150,000 clones, over 80% of them singletons. Germline V gene lookup returns CDR1 LNHDA and CDR2 SQIVND (reference sequence). V lost 7 bases and J 4 bases, leaving 19 bases between the germline ends. The CDR3 is 15 amino acids. The source of this sequence is a boy aged 2 to 10 in good health and CMV-seronegative. The source material was PBMCs. The V and J genes are TRBV19 and TRBJ1-1, with D perhaps matching TRBD1 (6 bases). The CDR3 region has the DNA TGTGCCAGTAAAAGTGCTGTACAGGGTTTCACTGAAGCTTTCTTT. Encoded protein: CASKSAVQGFTEAFF.